The rows below give T cell receptor beta chains drawn from one sample of a study of T-cell memory formation after mild COVID-19. TCRdb itself ran the 5' RACE reads through MiXCR, one entry per CDR3 protein. Here the sample spans a few hundred thousand distinct CDR3 sequences, around 28% being singletons. The sample comprised PBMCs or a T cell subset sorted from them (not recorded which). Receptor source: an adult woman who had mild COVID-19 (a few samples of this study predate the infection). Cell type and time point are not known. Both conserved end residues are part of each CDR3. Fields, in order: J gene, V gene, clone size, D gene, CDR3 DNA, CDR3 protein. D genes are given only for firm matches. A clone size is listed for some rows: how often the clone was seen (once, few, many), or a class if it is expanded.

j_gene: TRBJ2-7; v_gene: TRBV7-9; abundance: few; d_gene: TRBD2; CDR3nt: TGTGCCAGCAGCCGTAGCGGGAGGGACGAGCAGTACTTC; CDR3aa: CASSRSGRDEQYF
j_gene: TRBJ2-1; v_gene: TRBV24-1; abundance: few; d_gene: .; CDR3nt: TGTGCCACCAGTGAGGGGTGGAGGGGGCTACGGAATGAGCAGTTCTTC; CDR3aa: CATSEGWRGLRNEQFF
j_gene: TRBJ2-3; v_gene: TRBV7-9; abundance: few; d_gene: .; CDR3nt: TGTGCCAGCAGCCCCGTTCTCCGGGGTACAGATACGCAGTATTTT; CDR3aa: CASSPVLRGTDTQYF
j_gene: TRBJ2-3; v_gene: TRBV27; abundance: .; d_gene: .; CDR3nt: TGTGCCAGCAGTGCCGGACTGATCACTAGCACAGATACGCAGTATTTT; CDR3aa: CASSAGLITSTDTQYF
j_gene: TRBJ2-1; v_gene: TRBV5-1; abundance: few; d_gene: TRBD1; CDR3nt: TGCGCCAGCAGCTCTGGACAGGGGAATTACAATGAGCAGTTCTTC; CDR3aa: CASSSGQGNYNEQFF
j_gene: TRBJ1-2; v_gene: TRBV7-2; abundance: once; d_gene: .; CDR3nt: TGTGCCAGCAGCCTACAGGGTCCCTCGGACACCTTC; CDR3aa: CASSLQGPSDTF
j_gene: TRBJ2-3; v_gene: TRBV3-1; abundance: .; d_gene: TRBD2; CDR3nt: TGTGCCAGCAGCCGAGGTAGCGGGTCGGATACGCAGTATTTT; CDR3aa: CASSRGSGSDTQYF
j_gene: TRBJ2-7; v_gene: TRBV7-9; abundance: .; d_gene: TRBD2; CDR3nt: TGTGCCAGCAGCTTGCCGAGCGGGGGGGCCGACTGGGCCTACGAGCAGTACTTC; CDR3aa: CASSLPSGGADWAYEQYF
j_gene: TRBJ1-1; v_gene: TRBV7-3; abundance: .; d_gene: .; CDR3nt: TGTGCCAGCAGCCCAAAACCTAGATCGACGGGCACTGAAGCTTTCTTT; CDR3aa: CASSPKPRSTGTEAFF
j_gene: TRBJ2-7; v_gene: TRBV6-2/TRBV6-3; abundance: .; d_gene: .; CDR3nt: TGTGCCAGCACCTCAAGTGGGGGACGGTTCCACGAGCAGTACTTC; CDR3aa: CASTSSGGRFHEQYF
j_gene: TRBJ2-7; v_gene: TRBV29-1; abundance: .; d_gene: .; CDR3nt: TGCAGCGTATCACAGGGCTACGAGCAGTACTTC; CDR3aa: CSVSQGYEQYF
j_gene: TRBJ2-1; v_gene: TRBV7-2; abundance: .; d_gene: TRBD2; CDR3nt: TGTGCCAGCATGGAGCGGGGGAGCTCCTACAATGAGCAGTTCTTC; CDR3aa: CASMERGSSYNEQFF
j_gene: TRBJ2-5; v_gene: TRBV7-2; abundance: .; d_gene: .; CDR3nt: TGTGCCAGCAGCTTAGATCAGGGTGGCGAGACCCAGTACTTC; CDR3aa: CASSLDQGGETQYF
j_gene: TRBJ2-5; v_gene: TRBV29-1; abundance: .; d_gene: TRBD2; CDR3nt: TGCAGCGTGCGCGGGGGGATTCAAGAGACCCAGTACTTC; CDR3aa: CSVRGGIQETQYF
j_gene: TRBJ1-1; v_gene: TRBV6-1; abundance: few; d_gene: TRBD1; CDR3nt: TGTGCCAGCAACAGGGGGAACACTGAAGCTTTCTTT; CDR3aa: CASNRGNTEAFF
j_gene: TRBJ1-1; v_gene: TRBV4-1; abundance: few; d_gene: .; CDR3nt: TGCGCCAGCAGCCAAGAGTGGTCCGTGCTTGAAGCTTTCTTT; CDR3aa: CASSQEWSVLEAFF
j_gene: TRBJ1-1; v_gene: TRBV4-3; abundance: few; d_gene: .; CDR3nt: TGCGCCAGCAGCCAATATGGGAGTAACACTGAAGCTTTCTTT; CDR3aa: CASSQYGSNTEAFF
j_gene: TRBJ1-5; v_gene: TRBV30; abundance: .; d_gene: TRBD1; CDR3nt: TGTGCCTGGAGTGTACAGACAGGGGGGGCTTTTCCCCAGCATTTT; CDR3aa: CAWSVQTGGAFPQHF
j_gene: TRBJ2-6; v_gene: TRBV12-3/TRBV12-4; abundance: few; d_gene: TRBD1; CDR3nt: TGTGCCAGCACCCTACCCCCCACTGGACAGGGGTTTGGGGCCAACGTCCTGACTTTC; CDR3aa: CASTLPPTGQGFGANVLTF
j_gene: TRBJ2-7; v_gene: TRBV11-1; abundance: .; d_gene: .; CDR3nt: TGTGCCAGCAGCTACCGGACGGAATCCTACGAGCAGTACTTC; CDR3aa: CASSYRTESYEQYF
j_gene: TRBJ2-1; v_gene: TRBV27; abundance: .; d_gene: TRBD1; CDR3nt: TGTGCCAGCAGTTCACGGGACAGGGGGCCAAATGAGCAGTTCTTC; CDR3aa: CASSSRDRGPNEQFF
j_gene: TRBJ2-7; v_gene: TRBV9; abundance: few; d_gene: .; CDR3nt: TGTGCCAGCAGCGTAGAAGGGGACGGGCCCTACGAGCAGTACTTC; CDR3aa: CASSVEGDGPYEQYF
j_gene: TRBJ1-2; v_gene: TRBV19; abundance: few; d_gene: .; CDR3nt: TGTGCCAGTAGTATAGGGGACGATGTCCATGGCTACACCTTC; CDR3aa: CASSIGDDVHGYTF
j_gene: TRBJ1-6; v_gene: TRBV3-1; abundance: .; d_gene: .; CDR3nt: TGTGCCAGCAGCCATTATCAGACGAGCTCCTATAATTCACCCCTCCACTTT; CDR3aa: CASSHYQTSSYNSPLHF
j_gene: TRBJ1-2; v_gene: TRBV6-5; abundance: .; d_gene: .; CDR3nt: TGTGCCAGCAGTTCTCCCCCCCCGGGGGGCTATGGCTACACCTTC; CDR3aa: CASSSPPPGGYGYTF
j_gene: TRBJ1-2; v_gene: TRBV20-1; abundance: .; d_gene: TRBD1; CDR3nt: TGCAGTGCTCCCGGGACAGGGAATGACTATGGCTACACCTTC; CDR3aa: CSAPGTGNDYGYTF